These T cell receptor beta chains were read from a single sample in a study of response to subunit inactivated influenza vaccine. MiXCR was run by TCRdb on the RT-PCR reads, yielding one entry per CDR3 protein. The sample includes fewer than 700,000 distinct CDR3 sequences, approximately 12% of them seen just once. The material sequenced was PBMCs from blood, taken roughly 45 days after vaccination. These receptors came from a man between 50 and 59 years old who received an inactivated influenza vaccine. Both conserved end residues are part of each CDR3. D genes are given only for firm matches. Clone size is given for some rows only: seen once, a few or many times, or a class if the clone is expanded.

V: TRBV7-9
J: TRBJ2-2
D: TRBD1
size: few
CDR3: CASSFPGQAYTGELFF
DNA: TGTGCCAGCAGCTTTCCGGGACAGGCGTACACCGGGGAGCTGTTTTTT

V: TRBV12-3/TRBV12-4
J: TRBJ2-5
D: TRBD2
size: .
CDR3: CASSPVGGEQETQYF
DNA: TGTGCCAGCAGTCCAGTGGGGGGGGAGCAAGAGACCCAGTACTTC

V: TRBV4-3
J: TRBJ2-5
D: .
size: many
CDR3: CASSQDLEETQYF
DNA: TGCGCCAGCAGCCAAGATCTGGAAGAGACCCAGTACTTC

V: TRBV7-2
J: TRBJ2-5
D: .
size: many
CDR3: CASSTQAGKETQYF
DNA: TGTGCCAGCAGCACACAAGCCGGGAAAGAGACCCAGTACTTC

V: TRBV20-1
J: TRBJ1-5
D: .
size: .
CDR3: CSAGRGGEPQHF
DNA: TGCAGTGCTGGGAGGGGCGGTGAGCCCCAGCATTTT

V: TRBV27
J: TRBJ2-1
D: .
size: .
CDR3: CASRSTLGTYNEQFF
DNA: TGTGCCAGCAGATCCACCCTGGGGACCTACAATGAGCAGTTCTTC

V: TRBV29-1
J: TRBJ2-1
D: TRBD1
size: many
CDR3: CSVGQGSYNEQFF
DNA: TGCAGCGTGGGACAGGGTTCCTACAATGAGCAGTTCTTC

V: TRBV7-2
J: TRBJ2-3
D: TRBD2
size: .
CDR3: CASSSQTSGEGYF
DNA: TGTGCCAGCAGCTCGCAGACTAGCGGGGAGGGGTATTTT

V: TRBV20-1
J: TRBJ1-4
D: TRBD1
size: few
CDR3: CSASGRGHEKLFF
DNA: TGCAGTGCTAGTGGCAGGGGGCACGAAAAACTGTTTTTT

V: TRBV12-3/TRBV12-4
J: TRBJ2-5
D: .
size: .
CDR3: CASRTMGQETQYF
DNA: TGTGCCAGCAGAACCATGGGCCAAGAGACCCAGTACTTC

V: TRBV20-1
J: TRBJ2-7
D: .
size: many
CDR3: CSARSLREGVIGKQYF
DNA: TGCAGTGCTAGATCCCTTCGGGAAGGGGTAATAGGGAAGCAGTACTTC

V: TRBV7-9
J: TRBJ1-6
D: .
size: few
CDR3: CASSFAESGPLHF
DNA: TGTGCCAGCAGCTTCGCGGAATCTGGACCCCTCCACTTT

V: TRBV4-2
J: TRBJ2-1
D: TRBD2
size: .
CDR3: CASSQEVAGHEQFF
DNA: TGTGCCAGCAGCCAAGAGGTAGCGGGGCATGAGCAGTTCTTC

V: TRBV6-4
J: TRBJ2-1
D: .
size: .
CDR3: CASSDLVGTSYNEQFF
DNA: TGTGCCAGCAGTGACTTGGTGGGGACGTCTTACAATGAGCAGTTCTTC

V: TRBV11-2
J: TRBJ2-1
D: .
size: many
CDR3: CASSLVRGRARYNEQFF
DNA: TGTGCCAGCAGCTTAGTCAGGGGTAGGGCACGATACAATGAGCAGTTCTTC

V: TRBV7-8
J: TRBJ1-5
D: TRBD1
size: .
CDR3: CASSTRQGGNNQPQHF
DNA: TGTGCCAGCAGCACCAGACAGGGAGGGAACAATCAGCCCCAGCATTTT

V: TRBV6-5
J: TRBJ2-7
D: .
size: many
CDR3: CASSYSMAQSHEQYF
DNA: TGTGCCAGCAGTTACTCGATGGCTCAGAGCCACGAGCAGTACTTC

V: TRBV3-1
J: TRBJ2-5
D: .
size: many
CDR3: CASRGERGAQYF
DNA: TGTGCCAGCAGGGGAGAGAGGGGGGCCCAGTACTTC

V: TRBV20-1
J: TRBJ1-6
D: .
size: few
CDR3: CSASKRTDNSPLHF
DNA: TGCAGTGCTAGTAAACGGACAGACAATTCACCCCTCCACTTT

V: TRBV20-1
J: TRBJ1-1
D: TRBD1
size: few
CDR3: CSAKTGGPTTEAFF
DNA: TGCAGTGCCAAGACAGGGGGACCCACCACTGAAGCTTTCTTT

V: TRBV5-1
J: TRBJ2-1
D: .
size: .
CDR3: CASSRDSGRYNEQFF
DNA: TGCGCCAGCAGCCGCGACTCGGGGCGCTACAATGAGCAGTTCTTC

V: TRBV5-6
J: TRBJ2-2
D: .
size: .
CDR3: CASSLAGADTGELFF
DNA: TGTGCCAGCAGCTTGGCGGGGGCGGACACCGGGGAGCTGTTTTTT

V: TRBV12-3/TRBV12-4
J: TRBJ2-1
D: .
size: many
CDR3: CASTPPGAEYNEQFF
DNA: TGTGCCAGCACCCCCCCCGGGGCTGAGTACAATGAGCAGTTCTTC

V: TRBV7-2
J: TRBJ1-2
D: TRBD1
size: .
CDR3: CASSTGTGGNGYTF
DNA: TGTGCCAGCAGCACCGGGACAGGGGGCAATGGCTACACCTTC

V: TRBV6-2/TRBV6-3
J: TRBJ1-2
D: .
size: .
CDR3: CASSTKTVYGYTF
DNA: TGTGCCAGCAGTACAAAGACAGTCTATGGCTACACCTTC

V: TRBV2
J: TRBJ2-2
D: .
size: .
CDR3: CASSAMVTGELFF
DNA: TGTGCCAGCAGTGCAATGGTCACCGGGGAGCTGTTTTTT

V: TRBV29-1
J: TRBJ2-7
D: .
size: .
CDR3: CSVGGRGRKSYEQYF
DNA: TGCAGCGTGGGGGGAAGGGGTAGAAAATCCTACGAGCAGTACTTC

V: TRBV12-3/TRBV12-4
J: TRBJ2-5
D: .
size: .
CDR3: CASSFRAGETQYF
DNA: TGTGCCAGCAGTTTCAGGGCAGGGGAGACCCAGTACTTC

V: TRBV4-3
J: TRBJ2-2
D: .
size: few
CDR3: CASSQAVTTGELFF
DNA: TGCGCCAGCAGCCAAGCTGTCACAACCGGGGAGCTGTTTTTT

V: TRBV6-2/TRBV6-3
J: TRBJ2-7
D: TRBD2
size: .
CDR3: CASSYSVAGGNSYEQYF
DNA: TGTGCCAGCAGTTACTCTGTAGCGGGAGGGAACTCCTACGAGCAGTACTTC

V: TRBV21-1
J: TRBJ2-3
D: .
size: .
CDR3: CASSNGQGSTDTQYF
DNA: TGTGCCAGCAGCAATGGGCAGGGTAGCACAGATACGCAGTATTTT

V: TRBV7-3
J: TRBJ2-5
D: TRBD2
size: few
CDR3: CASSQRGLAGETQYF
DNA: TGTGCCAGCAGCCAAAGGGGACTAGCGGGAGAGACCCAGTACTTC

V: TRBV10-3
J: TRBJ2-7
D: TRBD1
size: .
CDR3: CAITQGQDNYEQYF
DNA: TGTGCCATCACCCAGGGACAGGACAACTACGAGCAGTACTTC

V: TRBV7-9
J: TRBJ1-2
D: TRBD1
size: few
CDR3: CASRERQGTYGYTF
DNA: TGTGCCAGCAGGGAAAGACAGGGTACCTATGGCTACACCTTC

V: TRBV20-1
J: TRBJ2-2
D: .
size: few
CDR3: CSARVPNTGELFF
DNA: TGCAGTGCTAGGGTCCCGAACACCGGGGAGCTGTTTTTT

V: TRBV19
J: TRBJ2-3
D: TRBD2
size: few
CDR3: CASSIGGSYTDTQYF
DNA: TGTGCCAGTAGTATCGGCGGGAGCTACACAGATACGCAGTATTTT

V: TRBV29-1
J: TRBJ2-2
D: .
size: .
CDR3: CSVGTGELFF
DNA: TGCAGCGTGGGAACCGGGGAGCTGTTTTTT

V: TRBV12-2
J: TRBJ2-3
D: .
size: .
CDR3: CASRFGVAGVTDTQYF
DNA: TGTGCAAGTCGCTTCGGGGTGGCGGGGGTTACAGATACGCAGTATTTT

V: TRBV7-2
J: TRBJ2-2
D: TRBD1
size: few
CDR3: CASSTRTGLTGELFF
DNA: TGTGCCAGCAGCACCCGGACAGGGTTGACCGGGGAGCTGTTTTTT

V: TRBV9
J: TRBJ2-2
D: TRBD1
size: .
CDR3: CASSERTGRSGELFF
DNA: TGTGCCAGCAGCGAAAGGACAGGGAGATCCGGGGAGCTGTTTTTT

V: TRBV30
J: TRBJ2-2
D: .
size: .
CDR3: CAWNYYSGELFF
DNA: TGTGCCTGGAATTACTATTCCGGGGAGCTGTTTTTT

V: TRBV11-2
J: TRBJ1-4
D: TRBD1
size: .
CDR3: CASSPDREGEKLFF
DNA: TGTGCCAGCAGCCCCGACAGGGAGGGAGAAAAACTGTTTTTT

V: TRBV28
J: TRBJ2-7
D: .
size: few
CDR3: CASRADSSSSYEQYF
DNA: TGTGCCAGCAGGGCCGACTCTAGCAGCTCCTACGAGCAGTACTTC

V: TRBV5-1
J: TRBJ1-6
D: TRBD1
size: .
CDR3: CASSLQGTGTSPLHF
DNA: TGCGCCAGCAGCTTACAAGGGACAGGGACCTCACCCCTCCACTTT

V: TRBV29-1
J: TRBJ2-2
D: TRBD2
size: .
CDR3: CSVEGLAGAGELFF
DNA: TGCAGCGTTGAGGGACTAGCAGGGGCCGGGGAGCTGTTTTTT

V: TRBV15
J: TRBJ2-7
D: .
size: many
CDR3: CATSREGGGYEQYF
DNA: TGTGCCACCAGCAGAGAGGGAGGAGGCTACGAGCAGTACTTC

V: TRBV28
J: TRBJ1-2
D: .
size: few
CDR3: CACSGGRGHGYTF
DNA: TGTGCCTGCTCGGGAGGCAGGGGTCATGGCTACACCTTC

V: TRBV12-3/TRBV12-4
J: TRBJ1-5
D: TRBD1
size: many
CDR3: CASSPGQGFYSNQPQHF
DNA: TGTGCCAGCAGTCCGGGACAGGGGTTTTATAGCAATCAGCCCCAGCATTTT

V: TRBV7-2
J: TRBJ2-3
D: TRBD2
size: .
CDR3: CASTPGRGAGDTQYF
DNA: TGTGCCAGCACCCCCGGGCGGGGGGCTGGAGATACGCAGTATTTT

V: TRBV20-1
J: TRBJ2-5
D: .
size: .
CDR3: CSAITKRYQETLYF
DNA: TGCAGTGCTATTACGAAGCGGTACCAAGAGACCCTGTACTTC

V: TRBV20-1
J: TRBJ1-5
D: .
size: .
CDR3: CSALGTSQPQHF
DNA: TGCAGTGCACTAGGGACGTCCCAGCCCCAGCATTTT

V: TRBV24-1
J: TRBJ2-6
D: TRBD1
size: .
CDR3: CATRRTGAVPGANVLTF
DNA: TGTGCCACCAGGAGGACAGGGGCGGTTCCTGGGGCCAACGTCCTGACTTTC